Presented here are 26 T cell receptor beta chains from one specimen sequenced in a study of T cell responses to AZD1222 COVID-19 vaccine (dated by TCRdb to the early 2020s). The library was generated by the immunoSEQ multiplex PCR assay. Here the immuneACCESS table is served through TCRdb, limited to in-frame sequences with V and J called. Missing clones are a known gap in these copies; in checked studies unresolved V genes cover under half, and the rest lacks a known reason. Across this sample there are over 150,000 clones, with approximately 95% seen only once. Around 0.97% of the sample belongs to the ten largest clones. The sample's time point label, decoded: about 28 days (+/-7) after the second vaccine dose. In light of the paper, this sample's treatment or condition label describes: meningococcal conjugate vaccine given as trial control. The sequencing used peripheral blood, collected 28 days after the second dose of the MenACWY control vaccine. The source of these receptors is an adult who received the MenACWY meningococcal vaccine as a control.

The chain couples TRBV3-1 (or the pseudogene TRBV3-2) to TRBJ1-3; no reliable D call. Germline V gene data show CDR1 as LGHDT and CDR2 as YNNKEL (reference sequence). This CDR3 has 15 amino acids. Trimming took off 0 bases at V and 0 bases at J, with 6 bases between the two ends. The chain's CDR3 is CASSQDFSSGNTIYF. In nucleotides, the CDR3 is TGTGCCAGCAGCCAAGATTTCAGCTCTGGAAACACCATATATTTT.

The J gene is TRBJ2-1, the V gene TRBV6-5; TRBD2 might be the D (5 bases). Germline values: CDR1 MNHEY, CDR2 SVGAGI. Trimming pared 6 bases from V and 7 bases from J, leaving 16 bases between. This CDR3 spans 14 amino acids. This CDR3 is CASSRDSRGNEQFF. CDR3 coding DNA: TGTGCCAGCAGCCGAGACTCACGAGGGAATGAGCAGTTCTTC.

CDR3 nucleotide sequence: TGTGCCAGCAGTTGGCGGTGGGGGACTAGCGGATACTACGAGCAGTACTTC. Translation gives CASSWRWGTSGYYEQYF. The V gene is TRBV27, the J gene TRBJ2-7; 11 nucleotides line up with TRBD2. This CDR3 is 17 amino acids long. V gave up 4 bases and J gave up 3 bases; unmatched junction bases: 11. Per the germline V gene, CDR1 is MNHEY and CDR2 is SMNVEV (reference sequence).

The chain links TRBV19 to TRBJ1-2, with TRBD1 as a possible D gene (5 bases). V lost 3 bases to trimming and J lost 1 base, with 15 bases between them. This CDR3 is built from 16 residues. Germline values: CDR1 LNHDA, CDR2 SQIVND (reference sequence). CDR3: CASSIPFDRFNYGYTF. In nucleotides, the CDR3 is TGTGCCAGTAGTATCCCCTTCGACAGATTTAACTATGGCTACACCTTC.

The chain employs TRBV19 and TRBJ2-7, with 7 bases that match TRBD1. CDR1 LNHDA and CDR2 SQIVND come from the germline V gene (reference sequence). Losses at the gene ends were 6 bases for V and 2 bases for J; bases not matched to a gene: 10. The CDR3 spans 15 residues. CDR3 in amino acids: CASRFTGTDPYEQYF. In DNA, the CDR3 is TGTGCCAGTAGATTCACCGGGACAGATCCCTACGAGCAGTACTTC.

Concerning this clone itself: Other nucleotide sequences in the sample specify the same CDR3. This chain links TRBV19 with TRBJ1-2; D not certain. Trimming left V 3 bases short and J 2 bases short, with 7 bases between. This CDR3 region has 13 residues. Germline V gene sequence: CDR1 LNHDA, CDR2 SQIVND (reference sequence). DNA of the CDR3: TGTGCCAGTAGTATTTCGGGGAACTATGGCTACACCTTC. This sequence encodes CASSISGNYGYTF.

This sequence joins TRBV7-9 and TRBJ2-7; TRBD1 matches 8 bases. The CDR3 totals 13 residues. Germline V CDR1 and CDR2: SEHNR, FQNEAQ (reference sequence). Germline trimming cut 5 bases from V and 1 base from J; bases unmatched to any gene: 1. The CDR3 nucleotides are TGTGCCAGCAGCCGGACAGGGTCCTACGAGCAGTACTTC. This codes for CASSRTGSYEQYF.

V and J are TRBV4-1 and TRBJ1-2; D not resolved. There are 14 residues in the CDR3. Germline V gene data show CDR1 as MGHRA and CDR2 as YSYEKL. V was pared by 0 bases and J by 6 bases, with 11 bases between. The CDR3, as DNA: TGCGCCAGCAGCCAAGAATGGAGTGGCCATGGCTACACCTTC. It encodes CASSQEWSGHGYTF.

The CDR3 protein is CVTKAGGAQNYGYTF. CDR3 coding DNA: TGTGTCACTAAGGCCGGGGGGGCGCAAAACTATGGCTACACCTTC. The chain combines TRBV5-4 with TRBJ1-2; TRBD1 might be the D (6 bases). Germline loops: CDR1 SGHNT, CDR2 YYREEE (reference sequence). The CDR3 loop spans 15 amino acids.

The V and J genes are TRBV6-5 and TRBJ2-7, with D uncertain. Germline assignment: CDR1 MNHEY and CDR2 SVGAGI. The CDR3 covers 14 residues. Trimming shortened V by 4 bases and J by 0 bases, and 10 bases separated the two germline ends. CDR3 DNA: TGTGCCAGCAGTTCACCACTGAGCTCCTACGAGCAGTACTTC. It translates to CASSSPLSSYEQYF.

J is TRBJ1-5 and V is TRBV10-3; D unclear. V was trimmed by 3 bases and J by 6 bases, leaving 6 bases between them. CDR3 length: 12 amino acids. Germline CDR1 reads ENHRY; CDR2 reads SYGVKD. In nucleotides, the CDR3 is TGTGCCATCAGTGAAGGAAGTCAGCCCCAGCATTTT. This encodes CAISEGSQPQHF.

In its sample, this clone was seen once. The V gene is TRBV13, the J gene TRBJ2-5; 9 nucleotides line up with TRBD2. The CDR3 consists of 16 residues. CDR1 and CDR2 (germline): PRHDT, FYEKMQ (reference sequence). J gave up 9 bases and V 4 bases, and 15 bases lay outside the gene matches. The CDR3 region has the DNA TGTGCCAGCAGCTCCGGGACTAGCAGAACGGGGAGTTCCCAGTACTTC. Translated: CASSSGTSRTGSSQYF.

The chain employs TRBV7-2 and TRBJ2-7; no reliable D call. Trimming shortened V by 6 bases and J by 6 bases, and 9 bases separated the two germline ends. From germline, CDR1 is SGHTA and CDR2 FQGNSA. This CDR3 is 11 amino acids long. The CDR3 DNA follows: TGTGCCAGCAGTCCCCTAAGCGAGCAGTACTTC. This translates into CASSPLSEQYF. Variable domain in full (rest from reference TRBV7-2 and TRBJ2-7): GAGVSQSPSNKVTEKGKDVELRCDPISGHTALYWYRQSLGQGLEFLIYFQGNSAPDKSGLPSDRFSAERTGGSVSTLTIQRTQQEDSAVYLCASSPLSEQYFGPGTRLTVT.

This sequence joins TRBV4-3 and TRBJ1-4, with D tentatively TRBD1 (6 bases). The CDR3 runs 15 residues. V lost 0 bases, J lost 8 bases, and 13 bases lay in between. The germline gives CDR1 LGHNA, CDR2 YSLEER. The CDR3 DNA reads TGCGCCAGCAGCCAAGAAAGGGACGGGGGCGAAAAACTGTTTTTT. Residues: CASSQERDGGEKLFF.

J is TRBJ1-1 and V is TRBV11-3; no reliable D call. V lost 0 bases, J lost 1 base, and 9 bases lay in between. The CDR3 covers 15 residues. In germline, CDR1 is SGHNT, CDR2 YENEEA. This CDR3 is CASSLDRSPNTEAFF. CDR3 bases: TGTGCCAGCAGCTTAGATCGAAGCCCGAACACTGAAGCTTTCTTT.

This clone was recorded only once. The chain couples TRBV3-1 (or the pseudogene TRBV3-2) to TRBJ1-2; 9 bases line up with TRBD1. The CDR3 runs to 14 residues. In germline, CDR1 is LGHDT, CDR2 YNNKEL (reference sequence). After removal of 3 bases from V and 6 bases from J, the junction contained 5 bases not matched to a gene. As DNA, the CDR3 is TGTGCCAGCAGCCACTCAACAGGGGGCAATGGCTACACCTTC. This sequence encodes CASSHSTGGNGYTF.

The V and J genes are TRBV4-1 and TRBJ1-4; D is uncertain. Germline CDR1 and CDR2: MGHRA and YSYEKL. The ends were cut back, 1 base at V and 7 bases at J, with 19 bases in the middle. This CDR3 region has 17 residues. As DNA, the CDR3 is TGCGCCAGCAGCCAAGGGGTGGCGCCGGACCCGGGTGAAAAACTGTTTTTT. Amino acid sequence: CASSQGVAPDPGEKLFF.

This clone turned up a few times. This chain connects TRBV7-3 to TRBJ2-7; maybe TRBD2 (5 bases). Germline V gene lookup returns CDR1 SGHTA and CDR2 FQGTGA. V lost 2 bases and J lost 1, with 12 bases in between. The CDR3 loop spans 15 amino acids. CDR3 amino acids: CASSLEASRSYEQYF. The CDR3 coding sequence is TGTGCCAGCAGCTTAGAGGCTAGCCGGTCCTACGAGCAGTACTTC.

The chain joins TRBV2 to TRBJ2-5; the match to TRBD2 covers 11 bases. Trimming removed 2 bases from V and 5 bases from J; junction bases left unmatched: 10. Germline-derived CDR1 and CDR2 are SNHLY and FYNNEI. This CDR3 has 17 residues. The CDR3 DNA reads as TGTGCCAGCAGTGAATGGTTGGCTAGCGGGGGGCGGGAGACCCAGTACTTC. The encoded protein is CASSEWLASGGRETQYF.

The J gene is TRBJ2-1, the V gene TRBV6-2 or TRBV6-3; weak D call: TRBD1 (6 bases). Between the trimmed V and J ends, which lost 5 bases and 7 bases, there was a span of 24 bases. The germline CDR1 and CDR2 sequences are MNHEY and SVGEGT. This CDR3 is 17 amino acids long. The CDR3, as DNA: TGTGCCAGCAGTAAGTACCGGGACACAGCCTATCTGAATGAGCAGTTCTTC. This gives the protein CASSKYRDTAYLNEQFF.

This chain joins TRBV20-1 and TRBJ2-1; TRBD1 might be the D (5 bases). Germline V gene data show CDR1 as DFQATT and CDR2 as SNEGSKA (reference sequence). The V and J ends lost 7 bases and 7 bases respectively, with 11 bases between them. The CDR3 runs to 11 residues. CDR3 region: CSVPRANEQFF. CDR3 nucleotide sequence: TGCAGTGTTCCCAGGGCGAATGAGCAGTTCTTC.

The chain carries TRBV6-5 and TRBJ1-3, with D tentatively TRBD1 (6 bases). The CDR3 has 14 residues. Trimming stripped 6 bases from V and 4 bases from J, with 13 bases between. Germline V gene sequence: CDR1 MNHEY, CDR2 SVGAGI. CDR3 loop: CASSTTGSGNTIYF. CDR3 nucleotides: TGTGCCAGCAGCACTACAGGGTCCGGAAACACCATATATTTT.

The rearrangement links TRBV10-3 to TRBJ1-1, with D possibly TRBD1 on 5 matching bases. CDR1 and CDR2 (germline): ENHRY, SYGVKD. The CDR3 totals 13 residues. Trimming took 2 bases from V and 1 from J, leaving 5 bases between them. This chain's CDR3 is CAISETGNTEAFF. The CDR3 DNA follows: TGTGCCATCAGTGAGACAGGGAACACTGAAGCTTTCTTT.

This chain uses TRBV7-9 with TRBJ2-2; D is unclear. Looked up from germline, CDR1 is SEHNR and CDR2 is FQNEAQ (reference sequence). Trimming left V 3 bases short and J 4 bases short, with 6 bases between. CDR3 length: 13 amino acids. The CDR3 sequence: CASSFSFTGELFF. CDR3 coding DNA: TGTGCCAGCAGCTTCTCTTTCACCGGGGAGCTGTTTTTT. The whole variable domain, filled in from reference TRBV7-9 and TRBJ2-2, reads DTGVSQNPRHKITKRGQNVTFRCDPISEHNRLYWYRQTLGQGPEFLTYFQNEAQLEKSRLLSDRFSAERPKGSFSTLEIQRTEQGDSAMYLCASSFSFTGELFFGEGSRLTVL.

This clone was found once. V gene TRBV11-2 combines with J gene TRBJ1-1, with D uncertain. Trimming took off 2 bases at V and 1 base at J, with 5 bases between the two ends. The CDR3 consists of 13 residues. Germline V gene data show CDR1 as SGHAT and CDR2 as FQNNGV. CDR3 coding DNA: TGTGCCAGCAGCTTACCTCCGAACACTGAAGCTTTCTTT. Translation gives CASSLPPNTEAFF.

The V gene is TRBV6-5, the J gene TRBJ1-2, with a weak D call TRBD1 (6 bases). This CDR3 has 12 residues. V lost 6 bases and J lost 5, with 10 bases in between. CDR1 MNHEY and CDR2 SVGAGI come from the germline V gene. The CDR3 nucleotides are TGTGCCAGCAGGCGAGGGGGGTATGGCTACACCTTC. It yields the protein CASRRGGYGYTF.